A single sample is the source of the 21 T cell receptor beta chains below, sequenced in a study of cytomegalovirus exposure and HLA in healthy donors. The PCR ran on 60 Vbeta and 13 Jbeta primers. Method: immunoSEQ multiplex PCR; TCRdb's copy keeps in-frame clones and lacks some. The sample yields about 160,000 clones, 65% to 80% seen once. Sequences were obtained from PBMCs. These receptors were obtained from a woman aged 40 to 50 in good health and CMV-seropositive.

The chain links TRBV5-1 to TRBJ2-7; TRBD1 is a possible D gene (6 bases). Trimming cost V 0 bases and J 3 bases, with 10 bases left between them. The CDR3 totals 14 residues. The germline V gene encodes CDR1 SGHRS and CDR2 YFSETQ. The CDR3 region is CASSLVQGSYEQYF. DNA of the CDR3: TGCGCCAGCAGCTTGGTACAGGGAAGCTACGAGCAGTACTTC.

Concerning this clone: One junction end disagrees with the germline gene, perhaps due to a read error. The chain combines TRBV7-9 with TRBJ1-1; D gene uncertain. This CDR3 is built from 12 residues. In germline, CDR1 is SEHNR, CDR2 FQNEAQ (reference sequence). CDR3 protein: CSSSPSNTEAFF. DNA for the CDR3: TGTTCCAGCAGCCCTTCCAACACTGAAGCTTTCTTT. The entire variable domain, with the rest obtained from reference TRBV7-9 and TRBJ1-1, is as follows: DTGVSQNPRHKITKRGQNVTFRCDPISEHNRLYWYRQTLGQGPEFLTYFQNEAQLEKSRLLSDRFSAERPKGSFSTLEIQRTEQGDSAMYLCSSSPSNTEAFFGQGTRLTVV.

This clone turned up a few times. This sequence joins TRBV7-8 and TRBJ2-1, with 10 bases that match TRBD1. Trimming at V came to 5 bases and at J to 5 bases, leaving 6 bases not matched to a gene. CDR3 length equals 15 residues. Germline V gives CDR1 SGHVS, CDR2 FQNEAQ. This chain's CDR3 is CASSPLGQGNNEQFF. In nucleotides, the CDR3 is TGTGCCAGCAGCCCTCTGGGACAGGGGAACAATGAGCAGTTCTTC.

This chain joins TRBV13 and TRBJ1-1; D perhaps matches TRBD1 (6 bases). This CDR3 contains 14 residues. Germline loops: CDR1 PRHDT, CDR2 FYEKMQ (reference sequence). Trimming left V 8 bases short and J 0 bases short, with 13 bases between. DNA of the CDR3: TGTGCCAGCCTAGAGACAGGTATGAACACTGAAGCTTTCTTT. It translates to CASLETGMNTEAFF.

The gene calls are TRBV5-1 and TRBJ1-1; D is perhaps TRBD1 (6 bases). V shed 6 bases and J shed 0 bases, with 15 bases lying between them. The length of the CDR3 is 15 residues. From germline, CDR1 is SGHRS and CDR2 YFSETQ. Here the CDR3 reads CASTSGTNMNTEAFF. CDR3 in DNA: TGCGCCAGCACCTCCGGGACAAATATGAACACTGAAGCTTTCTTT.

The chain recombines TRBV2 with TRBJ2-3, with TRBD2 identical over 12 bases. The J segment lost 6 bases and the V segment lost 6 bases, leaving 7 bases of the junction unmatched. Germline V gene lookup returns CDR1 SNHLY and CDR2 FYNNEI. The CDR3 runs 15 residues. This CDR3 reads CASSLLAGGPDTQYF. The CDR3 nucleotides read TGTGCCAGCAGCCTCCTAGCGGGGGGGCCGGATACGCAGTATTTT.

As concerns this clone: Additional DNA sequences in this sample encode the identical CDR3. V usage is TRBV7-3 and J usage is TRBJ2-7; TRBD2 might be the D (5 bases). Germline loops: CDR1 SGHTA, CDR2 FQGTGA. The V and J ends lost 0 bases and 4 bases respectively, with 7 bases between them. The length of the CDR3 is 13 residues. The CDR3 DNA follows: TGTGCCAGCAGCTTAACACGGGGTTACGAGCAGTACTTC. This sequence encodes CASSLTRGYEQYF.

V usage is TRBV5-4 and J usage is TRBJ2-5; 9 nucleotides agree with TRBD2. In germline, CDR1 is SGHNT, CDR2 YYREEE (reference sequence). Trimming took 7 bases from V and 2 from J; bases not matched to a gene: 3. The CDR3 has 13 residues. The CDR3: CASGRGGQETQYF. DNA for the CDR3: TGTGCCAGCGGGCGGGGGGGTCAAGAGACCCAGTACTTC.

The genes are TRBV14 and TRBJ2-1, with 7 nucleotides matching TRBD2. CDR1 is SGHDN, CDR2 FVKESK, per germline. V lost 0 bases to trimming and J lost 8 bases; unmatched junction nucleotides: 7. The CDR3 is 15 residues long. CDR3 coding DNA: TGTGCCAGCAGCCAAGATTATTGGGGAGGGGATGAGCAGTTCTTC. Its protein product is CASSQDYWGGDEQFF.

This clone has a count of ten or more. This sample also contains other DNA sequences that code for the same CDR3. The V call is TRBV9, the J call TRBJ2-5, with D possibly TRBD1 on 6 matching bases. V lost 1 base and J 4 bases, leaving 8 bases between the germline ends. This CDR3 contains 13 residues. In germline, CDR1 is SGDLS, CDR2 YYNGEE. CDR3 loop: CASSVSRGETQYF. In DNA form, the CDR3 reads TGTGCCAGCAGCGTAAGCAGGGGAGAGACCCAGTACTTC.

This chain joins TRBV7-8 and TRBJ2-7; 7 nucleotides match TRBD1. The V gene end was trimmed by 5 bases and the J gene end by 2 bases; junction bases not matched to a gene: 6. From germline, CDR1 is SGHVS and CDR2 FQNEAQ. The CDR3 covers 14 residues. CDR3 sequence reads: CASSRFQGAYEQYF. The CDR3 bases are TGTGCCAGCAGCCGATTCCAGGGGGCCTACGAGCAGTACTTC.

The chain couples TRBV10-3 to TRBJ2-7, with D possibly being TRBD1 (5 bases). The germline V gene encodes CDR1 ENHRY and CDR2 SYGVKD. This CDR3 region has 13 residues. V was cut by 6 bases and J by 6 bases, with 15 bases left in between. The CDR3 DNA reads TGTGCCATCAGAGGTGCAGGGTTTGTCGAGCAGTACTTC. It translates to CAIRGAGFVEQYF.

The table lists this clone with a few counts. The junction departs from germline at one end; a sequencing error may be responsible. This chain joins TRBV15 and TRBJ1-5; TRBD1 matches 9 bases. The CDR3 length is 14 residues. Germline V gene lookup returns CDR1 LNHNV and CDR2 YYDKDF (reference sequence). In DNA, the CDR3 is TGTGCCACCAGCAGAGATCGGGCGACAGGGGGAAGGGATTTT. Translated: CATSRDRATGGRDF.

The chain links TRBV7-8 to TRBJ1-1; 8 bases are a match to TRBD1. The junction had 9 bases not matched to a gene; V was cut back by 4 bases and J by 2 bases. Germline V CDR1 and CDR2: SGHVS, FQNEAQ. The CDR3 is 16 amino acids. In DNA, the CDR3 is TGTGCCAGCAGCTCAACCGGGACAGGTTCCAACACTGAAGCTTTCTTT. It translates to CASSSTGTGSNTEAFF.

CDR3 region: CASSHGDTQYF. The DNA for the CDR3 is TGTGCCAGCAGCCACGGGGATACGCAGTATTTT. J is TRBJ2-3 and V is TRBV7-3; D is uncertain. Germline values: CDR1 SGHTA, CDR2 FQGTGA. Trimming left V 5 bases short and J 6 bases short, with 6 bases between. This CDR3 spans 11 amino acids. Complete variable domain (other parts from reference TRBV7-3 and TRBJ2-3): GAGVSQTPSNKVTEKGKYVELRCDPISGHTALYWYRQSLGQGPEFLIYFQGTGAADDSGLPNDRFFAVRPEGSVSTLKIQRTERGDSAVYLCASSHGDTQYFGPGTRLTVL.

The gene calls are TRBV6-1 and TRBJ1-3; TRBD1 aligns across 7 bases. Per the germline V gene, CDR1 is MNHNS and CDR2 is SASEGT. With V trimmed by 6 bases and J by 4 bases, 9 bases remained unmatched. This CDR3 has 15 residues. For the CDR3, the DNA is TGTGCCAGCAGGAATGACAGGGTCCGCGGAAACACCATATATTTT. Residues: CASRNDRVRGNTIYF.

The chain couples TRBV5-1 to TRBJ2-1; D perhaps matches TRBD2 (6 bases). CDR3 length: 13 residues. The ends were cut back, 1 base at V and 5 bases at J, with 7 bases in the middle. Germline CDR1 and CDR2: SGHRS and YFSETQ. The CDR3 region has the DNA TGCGCCAGCAGCTTGCGCGGGGACAATGAGCAGTTCTTC. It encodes CASSLRGDNEQFF.

CDR3 in DNA: TGTGCCAGCAGTTTACAGCATGGAAGCAATCAGCCCCAGCATTTT. Its translation: CASSLQHGSNQPQHF. This rearrangement joins TRBV6-5 to TRBJ1-5; no definite D call. The ends were cut back, 4 bases at V and 1 base at J, with 11 bases in the middle. The germline CDR1 and CDR2 sequences are MNHEY and SVGAGI. This CDR3 region has 15 residues.

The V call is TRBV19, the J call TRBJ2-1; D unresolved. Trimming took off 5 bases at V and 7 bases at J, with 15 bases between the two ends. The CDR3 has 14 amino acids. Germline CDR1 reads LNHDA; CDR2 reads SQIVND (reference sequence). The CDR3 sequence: CASSAYYDRNEQFF. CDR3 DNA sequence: TGTGCCAGTAGTGCCTACTACGATCGGAATGAGCAGTTCTTC.

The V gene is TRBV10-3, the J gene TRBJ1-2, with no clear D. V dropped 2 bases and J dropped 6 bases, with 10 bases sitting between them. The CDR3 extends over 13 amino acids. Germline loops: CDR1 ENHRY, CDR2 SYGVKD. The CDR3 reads CAISEEGGDGYTF. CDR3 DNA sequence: TGTGCCATCAGTGAGGAGGGTGGGGATGGCTACACCTTC.

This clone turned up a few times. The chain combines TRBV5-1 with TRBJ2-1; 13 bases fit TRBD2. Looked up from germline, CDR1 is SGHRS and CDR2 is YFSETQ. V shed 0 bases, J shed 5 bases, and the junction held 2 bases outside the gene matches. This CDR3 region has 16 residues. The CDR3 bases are TGCGCCAGCAGCTTGGTACTAGCGGGGGGGGACAATGAGCAGTTCTTC. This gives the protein CASSLVLAGGDNEQFF.